Each of the 15 T cell receptor beta chains below was sequenced from the same sample in a study of T-cell reconstitution after alpha-beta-depleted transplantation in children. For TCRbeta, the library was prepared with unique molecular identifiers. TCRdb re-analysed the PCR reads in MiXCR, keeping a single row per CDR3 protein. This table has approximately 190,000 distinct CDR3 sequences, 6.3% appearing once. The sequenced sample was PBMCs, obtained before TCRalphabeta/CD19-depleted stem cell transplant. The origin of the receptors is a girl under three years old with combined immunodeficiency, due to receive a stem cell transplant.

This clonotype was recorded many times. One junction end does not reproduce the germline sequence, and a read error may be involved. This chain links TRBV4-3 with TRBJ2-7; 8 bases line up with TRBD2. The CDR3 contains 15 residues. Germline loops: CDR1 LGHNA, CDR2 YSLEER. The CDR3 DNA is TGCGCCAGCAGCCAAGATAAGGGGCTAGCGGGTTTTGAGGCCTTC. This encodes CASSQDKGLAGFEAF.

This clonotype was picked up many times. The chain employs TRBV4-1 and TRBJ2-1; D might be TRBD1 or TRBD2, each matching 5 bases. CDR1 is MGHRA, CDR2 YSYEKL, per germline. The CDR3 is 16 amino acids. Trimming shortened V by 4 bases and J by 0 bases, and 13 bases separated the two germline ends. In DNA, the CDR3 is TGCGCCAGCAGCCCAACCAAGGGGAGCTCCTACAATGAGCAGTTCTTC. Amino acid sequence: CASSPTKGSSYNEQFF.

This chain uses TRBV6-2 or TRBV6-3 with TRBJ1-1; D remains unclear. The V gene's germline CDR1 is MNHEY and CDR2 SVGEGT. This CDR3 has 14 amino acids. V lost 7 bases to trimming and J lost 0 bases, with 12 bases between them. CDR3 nucleotides: TGTGCCAGCAATCCGGCGAGGCTGAACACTGAAGCTTTCTTT. Translating it yields CASNPARLNTEAFF.

This clonotype was observed many times. The chain carries TRBV20-1 and TRBJ2-2, with 8 bases that match TRBD2. Germline CDR1 is DFQATT and CDR2 is SNEGSKA (reference sequence). Germline trimming cut 6 bases from V and 4 bases from J; bases unmatched to any gene: 10. The CDR3 length is 15 residues. The CDR3 bases are TGCAGTGCCGAGAGTGCGGGAGGCCCCACCGGGGAGCTGTTTTTT. Translating gives CSAESAGGPTGELFF.

The rearrangement joins TRBV20-1 to TRBJ1-5, with D possibly TRBD1 on 6 matching bases. This CDR3 has 16 amino acids. Germline assignment: CDR1 DFQATT and CDR2 SNEGSKA (reference sequence). The germline V and J ends were trimmed by 0 bases and 7 bases, with 19 bases remaining between them. The CDR3 DNA follows: TGCAGTGCTAGAGATAGCACAGGGACTGAGGTGCAGCCCCAGCATTTT. Its protein is CSARDSTGTEVQPQHF.

This clonotype was seen ten or more times. This chain uses TRBV6-6 with TRBJ1-1; no clear D gene. This CDR3 is 12 amino acids long. The germline V and J ends were trimmed by 6 bases and 2 bases, with 7 bases remaining between them. The germline V gene encodes CDR1 MNHNY and CDR2 SVGAGI (reference sequence). CDR3 sequence reads: CASSKPNTEAFF. As DNA, the CDR3 is TGTGCCAGCAGCAAACCTAACACTGAAGCTTTCTTT.

This clonotype was recorded at least ten times. The chain couples TRBV7-9 to TRBJ2-1, with TRBD2 matching 8 bases. V lost 1 base and J lost 7; bases outside the gene matches: 3. Germline-derived CDR1 and CDR2 are SEHNR and FQNEAQ (reference sequence). The CDR3 totals 14 residues. This CDR3 is CASSLVAGRNEQFF. CDR3 nucleotide sequence: TGTGCCAGCAGCTTAGTAGCGGGAAGAAATGAGCAGTTCTTC.

The sample holds many counts of this clonotype. This chain connects TRBV5-1 to TRBJ2-1; 10 bases match TRBD2. CDR3 length equals 15 residues. J was trimmed by 7 bases and V by 4 bases; bases with no gene match: 8. CDR1 is SGHRS, CDR2 YFSETQ, per germline. This CDR3 is CASSRIAGGENEQFF. DNA of the CDR3: TGCGCCAGCAGCCGCATAGCGGGAGGTGAGAATGAGCAGTTCTTC. The variable domain in full, with the rest retrieved from reference TRBV5-1 and TRBJ2-1, is KAGVTQTPRYLIKTRGQQVTLSCSPISGHRSVSWYQQTPGQGLQFLFEYFSETQRNKGNFPGRFSGRQFSNSRSEMNVSTLELGDSALYLCASSRIAGGENEQFFGPGTRLTVL.

This clonotype was seen ten or more times. The chain combines TRBV29-1 with TRBJ2-7, with D possibly called TRBD1 or TRBD2 (5 bases each). Germline assignment: CDR1 SQVTM and CDR2 ANQGSEA. V was shortened by 4 bases and J by 2 bases, with 12 bases between the two germline ends. The CDR3 extends over 13 amino acids. The CDR3 sequence: CSVVTGLTYEQYF. The CDR3 bases are TGCAGCGTTGTTACAGGACTGACCTACGAGCAGTACTTC.

This clonotype was counted ten times or more. V and J are TRBV9 and TRBJ2-1; 12 bases are a match to TRBD2. CDR1 is SGDLS, CDR2 YYNGEE, per germline. The CDR3 is 16 amino acids. V lost 4 bases to trimming and J lost 5 bases; unmatched junction nucleotides: 7. The CDR3 loop is CASSPWTSGDNNEQFF. In DNA form, the CDR3 reads TGTGCCAGCAGCCCCTGGACTAGCGGGGATAACAATGAGCAGTTCTTC.

This clonotype was counted at least ten times. This sequence joins TRBV6-2 or TRBV6-3 and TRBJ2-7; 9 bases fit TRBD2. CDR1 is MNHEY and CDR2 is SVGEGT in the germline V gene. Trimming cost V 0 bases and J 3 bases; bases outside gene matches: 3. This CDR3 contains 15 residues. CDR3 DNA: TGTGCCAGCAGTTACTCGGCGGGGGGGAACTACGAGCAGTACTTC. Amino acids: CASSYSAGGNYEQYF.

This clonotype was seen ten or more times. The rearrangement links TRBV28 to TRBJ2-6; D remains ambiguous. CDR3 size: 15 residues. Per the germline V gene, CDR1 is MDHEN and CDR2 is SYDVKM. V was pared by 0 bases and J by 0 bases, with 3 bases between. CDR3 bases: TGTGCCAGCAGTTTATGGACCTCTGGGGCCAACGTCCTGACTTTC. Its protein product is CASSLWTSGANVLTF.

In this sample, this clonotype turned up many times. The J gene is TRBJ2-7, the V gene TRBV20-1; D is unresolved. The germline V and J ends were trimmed by 5 bases and 2 bases, with 19 bases remaining between them. The CDR3 extends over 15 amino acids. Germline V CDR1 and CDR2: DFQATT, SNEGSKA (reference sequence). The CDR3: CSALTDFPPPYEQYF. CDR3 DNA sequence: TGCAGTGCTCTTACAGATTTTCCACCCCCCTACGAGCAGTACTTC.

This clonotype occurred many times. The chain is built from TRBV20-1 and TRBJ2-1, with 10 positions matching TRBD2. The CDR3 is 17 amino acids. Germline V lookup: CDR1 DFQATT, CDR2 SNEGSKA (reference sequence). V lost 0 bases, J lost 7 bases, and 12 bases stayed unmatched. The CDR3 sequence: CSARDSLSGRAINEQFF. In DNA form, the CDR3 reads TGCAGTGCTAGAGATTCTCTAAGCGGGAGGGCCATAAATGAGCAGTTCTTC.

This clonotype appeared many times. The rearrangement joins TRBV5-1 to TRBJ2-7; D unclear. The ends were cut back, 0 bases at V and 5 bases at J, with 9 bases in the middle. Germline CDR1 reads SGHRS; CDR2 reads YFSETQ. The CDR3 has 13 amino acids. Written as DNA, the CDR3 is TGCGCCAGCAGCTTGGAGAACAGCCACGAGCAGTACTTC. Translating gives CASSLENSHEQYF. Looking up the rest from reference TRBV5-1 and TRBJ2-7 gives the full variable domain: KAGVTQTPRYLIKTRGQQVTLSCSPISGHRSVSWYQQTPGQGLQFLFEYFSETQRNKGNFPGRFSGRQFSNSRSEMNVSTLELGDSALYLCASSLENSHEQYFGPGTRLTVT.